This TCR beta chain was documented in a study of neurological immune-mediated disorders. CDR1 is KGHSH and CDR2 is LQKENI in the germline V gene. This CDR3 contains 16 residues. Remarks on this clonotype: A much larger clone lies a single base off, so this may be a read error.

The cDNA was produced through 5'RACE with 10-nucleotide random UMIs. TCRdb itself ran the 5' RACE reads through MiXCR, one entry per CDR3 protein. The profile shows under 85,000 distinct CDR3 sequences, under 13% of them singletons. The rearrangement links TRBV18 to TRBJ1-5; the match to TRBD1 covers 9 bases. The TCR comes from a man between 35 and 55 years old in good health. Sequences were obtained from PBMCs. CDR3 sequence: CVSSTGTGIRNQPQHF. The CDR3 DNA reads TGTGTCAGCTCAACCGGGACAGGGATCCGGAATCAGCCCCAGCATTTT.